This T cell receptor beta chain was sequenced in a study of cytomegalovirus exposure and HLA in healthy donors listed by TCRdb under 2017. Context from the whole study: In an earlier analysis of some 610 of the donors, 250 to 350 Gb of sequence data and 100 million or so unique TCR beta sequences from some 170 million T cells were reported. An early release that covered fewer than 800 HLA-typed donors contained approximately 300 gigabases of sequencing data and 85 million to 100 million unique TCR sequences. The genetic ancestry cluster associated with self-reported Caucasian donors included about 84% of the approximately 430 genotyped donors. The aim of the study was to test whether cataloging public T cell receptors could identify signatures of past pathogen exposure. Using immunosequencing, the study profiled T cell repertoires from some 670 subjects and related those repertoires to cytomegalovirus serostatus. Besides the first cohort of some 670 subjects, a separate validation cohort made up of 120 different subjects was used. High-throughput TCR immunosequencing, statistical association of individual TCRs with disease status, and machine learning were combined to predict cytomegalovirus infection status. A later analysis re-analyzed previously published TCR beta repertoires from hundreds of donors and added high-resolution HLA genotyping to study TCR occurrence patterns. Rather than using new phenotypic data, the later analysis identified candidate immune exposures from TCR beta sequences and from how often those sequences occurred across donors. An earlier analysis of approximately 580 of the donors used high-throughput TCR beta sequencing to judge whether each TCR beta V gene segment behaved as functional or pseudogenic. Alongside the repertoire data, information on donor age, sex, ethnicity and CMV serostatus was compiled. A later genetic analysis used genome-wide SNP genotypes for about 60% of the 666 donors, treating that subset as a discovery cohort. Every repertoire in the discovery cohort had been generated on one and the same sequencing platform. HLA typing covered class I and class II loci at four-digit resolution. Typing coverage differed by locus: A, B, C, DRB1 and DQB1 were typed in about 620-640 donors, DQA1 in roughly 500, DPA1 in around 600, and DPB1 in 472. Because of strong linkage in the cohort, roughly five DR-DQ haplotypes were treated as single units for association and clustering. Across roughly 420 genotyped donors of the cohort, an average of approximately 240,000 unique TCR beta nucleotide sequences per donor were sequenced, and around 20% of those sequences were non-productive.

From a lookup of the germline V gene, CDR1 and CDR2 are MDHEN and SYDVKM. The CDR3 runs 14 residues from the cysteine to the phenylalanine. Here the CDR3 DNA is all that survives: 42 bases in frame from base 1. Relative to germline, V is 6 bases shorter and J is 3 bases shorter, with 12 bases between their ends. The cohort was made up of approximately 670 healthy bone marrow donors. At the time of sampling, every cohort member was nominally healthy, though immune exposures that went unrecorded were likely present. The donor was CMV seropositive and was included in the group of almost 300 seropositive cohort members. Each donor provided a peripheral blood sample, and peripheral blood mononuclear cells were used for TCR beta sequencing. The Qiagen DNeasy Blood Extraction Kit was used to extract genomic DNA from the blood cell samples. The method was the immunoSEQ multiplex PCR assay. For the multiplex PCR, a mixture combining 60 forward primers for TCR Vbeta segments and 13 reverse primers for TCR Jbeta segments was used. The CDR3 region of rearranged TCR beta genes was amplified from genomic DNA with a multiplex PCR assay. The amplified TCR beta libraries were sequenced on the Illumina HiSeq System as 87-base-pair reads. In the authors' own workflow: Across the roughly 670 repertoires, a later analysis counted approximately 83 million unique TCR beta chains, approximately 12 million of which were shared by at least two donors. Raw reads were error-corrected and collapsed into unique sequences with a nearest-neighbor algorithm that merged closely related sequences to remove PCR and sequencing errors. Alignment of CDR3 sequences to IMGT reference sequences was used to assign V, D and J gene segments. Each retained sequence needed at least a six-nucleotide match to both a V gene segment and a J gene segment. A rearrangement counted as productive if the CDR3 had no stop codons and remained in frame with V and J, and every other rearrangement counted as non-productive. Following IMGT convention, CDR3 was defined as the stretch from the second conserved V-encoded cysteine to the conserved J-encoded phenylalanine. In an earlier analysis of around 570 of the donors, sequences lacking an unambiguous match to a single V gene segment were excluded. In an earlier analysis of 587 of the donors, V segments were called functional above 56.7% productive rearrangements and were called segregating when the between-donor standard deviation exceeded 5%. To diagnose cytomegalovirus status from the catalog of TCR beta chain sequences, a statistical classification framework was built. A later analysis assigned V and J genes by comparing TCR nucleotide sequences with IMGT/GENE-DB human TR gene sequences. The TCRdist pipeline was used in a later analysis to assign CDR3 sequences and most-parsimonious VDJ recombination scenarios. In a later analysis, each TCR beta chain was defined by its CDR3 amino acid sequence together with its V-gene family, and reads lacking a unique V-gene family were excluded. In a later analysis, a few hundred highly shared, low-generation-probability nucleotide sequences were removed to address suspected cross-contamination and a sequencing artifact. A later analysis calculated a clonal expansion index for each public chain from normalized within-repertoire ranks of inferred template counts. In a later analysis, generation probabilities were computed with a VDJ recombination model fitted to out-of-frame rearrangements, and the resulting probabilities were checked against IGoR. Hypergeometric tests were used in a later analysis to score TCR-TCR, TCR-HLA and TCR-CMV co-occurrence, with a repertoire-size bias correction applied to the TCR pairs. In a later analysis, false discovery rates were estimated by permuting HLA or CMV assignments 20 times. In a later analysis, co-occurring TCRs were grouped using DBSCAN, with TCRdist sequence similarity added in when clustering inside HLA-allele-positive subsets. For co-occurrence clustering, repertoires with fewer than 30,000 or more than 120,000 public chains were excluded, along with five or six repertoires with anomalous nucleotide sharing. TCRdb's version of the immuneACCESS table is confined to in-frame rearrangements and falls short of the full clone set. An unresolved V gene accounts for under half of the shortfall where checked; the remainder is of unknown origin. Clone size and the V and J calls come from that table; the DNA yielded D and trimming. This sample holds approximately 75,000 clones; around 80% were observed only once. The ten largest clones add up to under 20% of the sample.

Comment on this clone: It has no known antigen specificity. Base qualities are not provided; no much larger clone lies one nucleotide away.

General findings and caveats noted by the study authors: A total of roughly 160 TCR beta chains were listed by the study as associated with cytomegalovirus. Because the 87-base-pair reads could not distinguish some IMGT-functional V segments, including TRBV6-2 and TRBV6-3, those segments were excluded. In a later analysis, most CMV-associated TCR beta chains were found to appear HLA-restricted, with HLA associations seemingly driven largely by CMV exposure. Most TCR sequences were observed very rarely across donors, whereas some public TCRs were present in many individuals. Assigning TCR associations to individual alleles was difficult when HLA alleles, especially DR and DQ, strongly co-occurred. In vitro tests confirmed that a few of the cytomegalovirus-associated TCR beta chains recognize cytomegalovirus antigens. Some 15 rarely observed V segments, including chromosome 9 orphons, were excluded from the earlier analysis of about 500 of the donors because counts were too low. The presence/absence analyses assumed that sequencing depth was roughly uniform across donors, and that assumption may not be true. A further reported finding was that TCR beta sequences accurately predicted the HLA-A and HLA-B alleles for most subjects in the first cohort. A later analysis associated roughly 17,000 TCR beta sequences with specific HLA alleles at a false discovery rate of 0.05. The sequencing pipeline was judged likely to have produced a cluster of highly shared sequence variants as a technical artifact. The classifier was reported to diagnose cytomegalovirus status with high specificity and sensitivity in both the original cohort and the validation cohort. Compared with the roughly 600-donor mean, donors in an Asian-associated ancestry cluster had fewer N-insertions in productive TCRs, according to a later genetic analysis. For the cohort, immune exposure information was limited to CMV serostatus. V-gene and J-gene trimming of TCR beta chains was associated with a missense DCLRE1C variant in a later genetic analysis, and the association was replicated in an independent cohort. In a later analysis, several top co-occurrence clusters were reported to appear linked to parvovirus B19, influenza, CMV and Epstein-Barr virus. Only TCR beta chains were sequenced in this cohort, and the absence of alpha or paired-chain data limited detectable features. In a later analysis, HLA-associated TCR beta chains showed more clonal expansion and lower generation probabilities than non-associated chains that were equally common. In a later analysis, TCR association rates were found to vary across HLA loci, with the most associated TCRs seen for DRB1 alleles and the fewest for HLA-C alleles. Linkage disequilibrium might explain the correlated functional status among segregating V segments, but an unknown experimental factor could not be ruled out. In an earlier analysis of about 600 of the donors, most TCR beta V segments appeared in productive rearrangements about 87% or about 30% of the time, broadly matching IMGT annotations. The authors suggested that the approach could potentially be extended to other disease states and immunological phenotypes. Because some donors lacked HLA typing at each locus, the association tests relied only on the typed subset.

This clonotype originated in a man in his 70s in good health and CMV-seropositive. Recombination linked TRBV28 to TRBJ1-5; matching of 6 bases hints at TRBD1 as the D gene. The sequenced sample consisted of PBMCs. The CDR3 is CASSPDRNNQPQHF. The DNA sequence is TGTGCCAGCAGCCCTGACAGGAACAATCAGCCCCAGCATTTT.